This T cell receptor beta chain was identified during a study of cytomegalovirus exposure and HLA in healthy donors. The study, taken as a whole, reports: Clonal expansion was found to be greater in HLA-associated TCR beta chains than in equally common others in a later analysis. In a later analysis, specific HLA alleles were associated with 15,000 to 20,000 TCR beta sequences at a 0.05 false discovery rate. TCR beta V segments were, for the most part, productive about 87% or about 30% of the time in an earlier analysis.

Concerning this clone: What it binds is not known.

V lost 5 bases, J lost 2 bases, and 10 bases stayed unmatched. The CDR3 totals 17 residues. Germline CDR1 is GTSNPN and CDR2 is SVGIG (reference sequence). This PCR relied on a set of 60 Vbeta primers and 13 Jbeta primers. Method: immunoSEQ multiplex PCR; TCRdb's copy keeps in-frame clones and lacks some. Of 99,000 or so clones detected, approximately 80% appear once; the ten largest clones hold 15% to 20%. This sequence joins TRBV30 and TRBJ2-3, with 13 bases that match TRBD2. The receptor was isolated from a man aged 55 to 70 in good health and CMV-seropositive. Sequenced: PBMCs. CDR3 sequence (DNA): TGTGCCTGGCACGACGGGGGGACTAGCGGGGCCACAGATACGCAGTATTTT. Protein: CAWHDGGTSGATDTQYF.